This TCR beta chain was captured by sequencing in a study of graft-versus-host responses after intestinal transplantation. Study-wide points: After transplant, early declines in HvG clones were associated with peak levels of circulating GvH clones. Allografts of patients with graft-donor T cell macrochimerism showed high graft-versus-host to host-versus-graft clone ratios.

Germline V lookup: CDR1 SGDLS, CDR2 YYNGEE. Trimming removed 0 bases at V and 1 base at J, with 3 bases between. The CDR3 consists of 13 residues. With regard to this clone: Its antigen is undetermined. Other nucleotide sequences in the sample specify the same CDR3.

Sequencing was performed with immunoSEQ multiplex PCR; in TCRdb, only in-frame clones are kept and a portion is missing. The sample lists 90,000 to 130,000 clones, around nine tenths seen once, with under 0.3% in the top ten. Here the sequenced sample was unstimulated CD4+ T cells sorted from spleen or lymph node cells, taken before transplant. This sequence was found in a human donor who was the organ donor for an intestinal transplant. The gene calls are TRBV9 and TRBJ2-3; no clear D gene. The CDR3 coding sequence is TGTGCCAGCAGCGTAGGGGGCACAGATACGCAGTATTTT. As protein: CASSVGGTDTQYF.